These T cell receptor beta chains were read from a single sample in a study of T cells after posttransplantation cyclophosphamide. The table came from immunoSEQ multiplex PCR; TCRdb's copy has only in-frame clones and leaves some out. This sample comprises about 24,000 clones, none seen once only. Sequenced input: PBMCs. These receptor sequences come from a woman aged 60-70 years in good health, CMV-negative, and a related stem cell transplant donor. The CDR3 runs from the conserved cysteine through the conserved F or W. The order of the fields is clone size, V gene, D gene, J gene, CDR3 protein, CDR3 DNA. The D gene is left open where the match is weak. Size values are once, few and many counts, or a class for expanded clones, and some rows have none.

many	TRBV10-2	.	TRBJ2-7	CASSDGIYYEQYF	TGCGCCAGCAGTGACGGGATCTACTACGAGCAGTACTTC
many	TRBV6-1	.	TRBJ1-5	CASRESQGSQPQHF	TGTGCCAGCAGAGAAAGTCAGGGGAGTCAGCCCCAGCATTTT
many	TRBV6-6	TRBD1	TRBJ1-6	CASRGTGGNSPLHF	TGTGCCAGCAGGGGGACAGGGGGGAATTCACCCCTCCACTTT
many	TRBV6-1	TRBD1	TRBJ2-5	CASSEAGRGHWETQYF	TGTGCCAGCAGTGAAGCGGGCAGGGGGCATTGGGAGACCCAGTACTTC
many	TRBV2	.	TRBJ2-7	CASNTGSSYEQYF	TGTGCCAGCAATACAGGGAGCTCCTACGAGCAGTACTTC
.	TRBV7-2	.	TRBJ2-5	CASSASGTQYF	TGTGCCAGCAGCGCGAGCGGGACCCAGTACTTC
many	TRBV2	TRBD1	TRBJ2-3	CASAGQGLKDTQYF	TGTGCCAGCGCGGGACAGGGGCTGAAGGATACGCAGTATTTT
few	TRBV5-1	.	TRBJ1-1	CASSLPGGNTEAFF	TGCGCCAGCAGCCTCCCGGGAGGGAACACTGAAGCTTTCTTT
many	TRBV7-8	.	TRBJ2-1	CASSLAQAGAEQFF	TGTGCCAGCAGCTTAGCGCAAGCGGGCGCTGAGCAGTTCTTC
few	TRBV7-9	.	TRBJ2-1	CASSLSVVNEQFF	TGTGCCAGCAGCTTGTCGGTGGTCAATGAGCAGTTCTTC
.	TRBV7-3	TRBD2	TRBJ2-5	CASSPRLAGLETQYF	TGTGCCAGTAGCCCCAGACTAGCGGGGTTAGAGACCCAGTACTTC
many	TRBV27	TRBD2	TRBJ2-1	CASSLGPGLAGGSYNEQFF	TGTGCCAGCAGCCTGGGGCCGGGACTAGCGGGAGGCTCCTACAATGAGCAGTTCTTC
many	TRBV6-6	.	TRBJ1-1	CASTRAGRGTEAFF	TGTGCCAGCACCCGAGCAGGGAGGGGAACTGAAGCTTTCTTT
many	TRBV5-4	TRBD2	TRBJ2-3	CASSLAGGHSTDTQYF	TGTGCCAGCAGCTTGGCGGGGGGGCATAGCACAGATACGCAGTATTTT
few	TRBV4-2	TRBD2	TRBJ2-5	CASSQDRGGQETQYF	TGTGCCAGCAGCCAAGATCGGGGGGGCCAAGAGACCCAGTACTTC
many	TRBV11-1	TRBD1	TRBJ2-6	CASSKRIQGAEGANVLTF	TGTGCCAGCAGCAAGAGAATACAGGGGGCGGAGGGGGCCAACGTCCTGACTTTC
many	TRBV7-8	TRBD2	TRBJ2-1	CASSDPGLAAPKLFF	TGTGCCAGCAGCGATCCGGGACTAGCGGCCCCTAAACTGTTCTTC
few	TRBV28	.	TRBJ1-5	CASSPLRGGDSNQPQHF	TGTGCCAGCAGTCCCTTACGGGGAGGGGATAGCAATCAGCCCCAGCATTTT
many	TRBV29-1	TRBD2	TRBJ2-3	CSVGSGEGSTQYF	TGCAGCGTTGGTAGCGGGGAAGGGAGTACGCAGTATTTT
many	TRBV19	.	TRBJ1-2	CASTLGGVHYGYTF	TGTGCCAGTACCCTTGGGGGGGTTCACTATGGCTACACCTTC
many	TRBV7-3	TRBD2	TRBJ2-5	CASSRGLAETQYF	TGTGCCAGCAGCCGCGGACTAGCGGAGACCCAGTACTTC
many	TRBV2	.	TRBJ1-1	CASSGLGAGTEAFF	TGTGCCAGCAGTGGTTTGGGGGCAGGCACTGAAGCTTTCTTT
many	TRBV30	.	TRBJ2-1	CAWSMRGSGNEQFF	TGTGCCTGGAGTATGCGGGGTTCGGGAAATGAGCAGTTCTTC
.	TRBV6-5	.	TRBJ2-5	CASSSSRGREETQYF	TGTGCCAGCAGTTCGAGTCGGGGTAGGGAAGAGACCCAGTACTTC
.	TRBV29-1	TRBD2	TRBJ2-1	CSVPLGGSAACNEQFF	TGCAGCGTCCCCTTGGGAGGGAGCGCCGCCTGCAATGAGCAGTTCTTC
many	TRBV6-6	.	TRBJ1-2	CASSERTVQAF	TGTGCCAGCAGTGAAAGGACAGTCCAGGCCTTC
many	TRBV19	TRBD1	TRBJ2-5	CASSIGQGFGETQYF	TGTGCCAGTAGTATAGGACAGGGGTTCGGGGAGACCCAGTACTTC
many	TRBV28	.	TRBJ1-6	CASSFFQGRTNSPLHF	TGTGCCAGCAGTTTCTTCCAAGGGAGGACGAATTCACCCCTCCACTTT
many	TRBV6-5	.	TRBJ1-4	CASSPRQATNEKLFF	TGTGCCAGCAGCCCTCGACAGGCAACTAATGAAAAACTGTTTTTT
many	TRBV4-3	.	TRBJ2-7	CASSPFAGQPYEQYF	TGCGCCAGCAGCCCATTTGCGGGGCAACCCTACGAGCAGTACTTC
.	TRBV5-6	TRBD2	TRBJ2-3	CASSSGGDTQYF	TGTGCCAGCAGCTCGGGGGGTGATACGCAGTATTTT
many	TRBV6-6	.	TRBJ1-5	CASSYLQTSNQPQHF	TGTGCCAGCAGTTACCTACAGACTAGCAATCAGCCCCAGCATTTT
many	TRBV5-1	TRBD2	TRBJ2-1	CASRTLAGVNEQFF	TGCGCCAGCAGGACTCTGGCGGGAGTCAATGAGCAGTTCTTC
many	TRBV28	.	TRBJ1-5	CASSPLSTGVMDQPQHF	TGTGCCAGCAGCCCTCTGTCTACGGGGGTAATGGATCAGCCCCAGCATTTT
few	TRBV7-3	.	TRBJ2-1	CASSLSPSSYNEQFF	TGTGCCAGCAGCTTATCCCCTAGCTCCTACAATGAGCAGTTCTTC
many	TRBV6-1	.	TRBJ1-1	CASSEGGGRTEAFF	TGTGCCAGCAGTGAAGGGGGGGGTCGTACTGAAGCTTTCTTT
many	TRBV25-1	.	TRBJ1-4	CASSEFRREKLFF	TGTGCCAGCAGTGAATTTCGGAGGGAAAAACTGTTTTTT
many	TRBV5-6	.	TRBJ1-6	CASSLWGSPLHF	TGTGCCAGCAGCTTGTGGGGCTCACCCCTCCACTTT
.	TRBV6-4	TRBD1	TRBJ2-3	CASSETGGRDTQYF	TGTGCCAGCAGTGAAACAGGGGGCAGGGATACGCAGTATTTT
many	TRBV2	TRBD1	TRBJ1-5	CASSEVQGDQPQHF	TGTGCCAGCAGTGAAGTACAGGGGGATCAGCCCCAGCATTTT
many	TRBV27	.	TRBJ1-5	CASSGTWGGNQPQHF	TGTGCCAGCAGCGGGACTTGGGGCGGCAATCAGCCCCAGCATTTT
many	TRBV7-2	TRBD1	TRBJ1-5	CASSLVGTARGNQPQHF	TGTGCCAGCAGCTTAGTGGGGACAGCACGAGGGAATCAGCCCCAGCATTTT
many	TRBV30	.	TRBJ2-5	CAWERGQETQYF	TGTGCCTGGGAAAGGGGCCAAGAGACCCAGTACTTC
many	TRBV5-6	.	TRBJ2-1	CASKYSLAYNEQFF	TGTGCCAGCAAGTACAGCCTCGCCTACAATGAGCAGTTCTTC
many	TRBV10-3	TRBD2	TRBJ2-4	CAPVHGREGLAKNIQYF	TGTGCCCCTGTTCACGGACGGGAGGGACTAGCCAAAAACATTCAGTACTTC
.	TRBV7-2	.	TRBJ2-5	CASSLGRKTQYF	TGTGCCAGCAGCTTAGGGCGGAAGACCCAGTACTTC
many	TRBV6-1	.	TRBJ2-3	CASRRGGRAVDTQYF	TGTGCCAGCAGAAGAGGGGGGAGGGCGGTAGATACGCAGTATTTT
many	TRBV30	TRBD1	TRBJ1-5	CAWSMTGVNQPQHF	TGTGCCTGGAGCATGACAGGGGTTAATCAGCCCCAGCATTTT
.	TRBV4-3	.	TRBJ2-7	CASSPSARSYEQYF	TGCGCCAGCAGCCCTAGCGCCCGCTCCTACGAGCAGTACTTC
many	TRBV5-6	.	TRBJ2-7	CASSLINRDLHEQYF	TGTGCCAGCAGCTTAATTAACAGGGATCTCCACGAGCAGTACTTC
many	TRBV9	TRBD2	TRBJ2-7	CASSVASGQYEQYF	TGTGCCAGCAGCGTAGCTAGCGGGCAATACGAGCAGTACTTC